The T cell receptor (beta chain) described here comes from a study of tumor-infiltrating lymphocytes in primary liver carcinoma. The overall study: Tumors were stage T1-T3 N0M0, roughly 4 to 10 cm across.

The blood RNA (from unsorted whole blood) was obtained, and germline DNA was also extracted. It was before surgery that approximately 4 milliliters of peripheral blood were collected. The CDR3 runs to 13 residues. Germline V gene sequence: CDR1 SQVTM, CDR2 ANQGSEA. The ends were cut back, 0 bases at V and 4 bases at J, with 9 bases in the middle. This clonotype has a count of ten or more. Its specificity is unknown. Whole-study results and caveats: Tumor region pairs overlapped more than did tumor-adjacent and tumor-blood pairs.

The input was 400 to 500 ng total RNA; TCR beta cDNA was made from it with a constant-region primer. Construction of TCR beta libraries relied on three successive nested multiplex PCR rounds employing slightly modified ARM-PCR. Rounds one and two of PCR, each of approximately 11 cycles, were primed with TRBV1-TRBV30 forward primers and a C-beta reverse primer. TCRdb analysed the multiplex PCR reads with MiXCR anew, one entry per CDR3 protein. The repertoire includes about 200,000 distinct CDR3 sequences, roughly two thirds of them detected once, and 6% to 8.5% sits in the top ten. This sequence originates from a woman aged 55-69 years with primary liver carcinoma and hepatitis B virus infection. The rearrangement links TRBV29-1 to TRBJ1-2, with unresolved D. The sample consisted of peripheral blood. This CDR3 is CSVEDTDGYGYTF. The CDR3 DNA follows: TGCAGCGTTGAAGACACAGATGGCTATGGCTACACCTTC.